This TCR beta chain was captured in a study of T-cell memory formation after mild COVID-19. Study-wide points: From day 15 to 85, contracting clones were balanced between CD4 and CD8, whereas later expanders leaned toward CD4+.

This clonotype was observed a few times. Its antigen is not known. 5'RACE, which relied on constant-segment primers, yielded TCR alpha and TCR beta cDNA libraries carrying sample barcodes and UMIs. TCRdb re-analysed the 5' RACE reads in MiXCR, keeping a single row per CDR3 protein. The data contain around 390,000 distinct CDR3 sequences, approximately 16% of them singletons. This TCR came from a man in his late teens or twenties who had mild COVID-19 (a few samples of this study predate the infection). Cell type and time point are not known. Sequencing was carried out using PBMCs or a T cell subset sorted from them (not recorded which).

CDR3 bases: TGTGCCAGCAGCCTGGGGCATCCCCAAGAGACCCAGTACTTC. Translated: CASSLGHPQETQYF. The V call is TRBV5-8, the J call TRBJ2-5, with D perhaps matching TRBD1 (5 bases). The V gene lost 4 bases and the J gene lost 1 base, with 11 bases spanning the gap. The CDR3 covers 14 residues. Germline V gene lookup returns CDR1 SGHTS and CDR2 YDEGEE.